The T cell receptor (beta chain) under discussion was sequenced for a study of CD8 T cells in ankylosing spondylitis. The CDR3 has 16 amino acids. After removal of 3 bases from V and 10 bases from J, the junction contained 13 bases not matched to a gene. Germline V gene lookup returns CDR1 KGHSH and CDR2 LQKENI. Broader study findings: Seemingly distinctive of ankylosing spondylitis blood was a TCR beta motif formed by eight highly homologous variants.

TCRdb analysed the 5' RACE reads with MiXCR anew, one entry per CDR3 protein. The profile shows approximately 540,000 distinct CDR3 sequences, about 13% of them singletons. As for this clonotype: What it recognizes is unknown.

Sequencing was performed on blood, either unsorted or a sorted T cell fraction (not recorded which). This clonotype was sampled from a male donor with ankylosing spondylitis. The chain links TRBV18 to TRBJ2-5; 11 nucleotides match TRBD2. The CDR3, as DNA: TGTGCCAGCTCACCTGCTGGACTAGCGGGCTCCGCCGGCCAGTACTTC. Protein product: CASSPAGLAGSAGQYF.